These T cell receptor beta chains were read from a single sample in a study of CD8+CD57+ T cells in acquired aplastic anemia. One entry per CDR3 protein, called by TCRdb with MiXCR from the reads. The table has roughly 160,000 distinct CDR3 sequences, about two thirds seen once. Input material: sorted CD4+, CD8+, or CD8+CD57+ T cells (not recorded which) from PBMCs. The source is a human donor with aplastic anemia. Both conserved end residues are part of each CDR3. A D gene is named only where the DNA matches it firmly. Size is omitted from some rows. Given values are once, few, many or a class for expanded clones.

size	V	D	J	DNA	CDR3
NA	TRBV20-1	TRBD2	TRBJ2-5	TGCAGTGCTAGACTAGCGGGAGATGTTGGAGAGACCCAGTACTTC	CSARLAGDVGETQYF
NA	TRBV24-1	NA	TRBJ1-5	TGTGCCACCAGTGAACCCAAAGGGCCCCAGCATTTT	CATSEPKGPQHF
few	TRBV15	TRBD1	TRBJ1-5	TGTGCCACCAGCAGCACAGGGGAAGCATATAGCAATCAGCCCCAGCATTTT	CATSSTGEAYSNQPQHF
many	TRBV7-8	TRBD1	TRBJ1-4	TGTGCCAGCAGCTTTCTCCGGGACAGGGAGGTGACTAATGAAAAACTGTTTTTT	CASSFLRDREVTNEKLFF
NA	TRBV7-8	NA	TRBJ2-7	TGTGCCAGCAGCTTAGGACGTTTAGGGCAGTACTTC	CASSLGRLGQYF
few	TRBV20-1	NA	TRBJ2-7	TGCAGTGCTAGAGGTTGGGGGGATTACGAGCAGTACTTC	CSARGWGDYEQYF
NA	TRBV20-1	TRBD1	TRBJ2-5	TGCAGTGCTCGGCGGGGACAGGGAGAAGAGACCCAGTACTTC	CSARRGQGEETQYF
once	TRBV9	TRBD2	TRBJ2-7	TGTGCCAGCAGCGTAGGACTAGCGGGGGTCTACGAGCAGTACTTC	CASSVGLAGVYEQYF
few	TRBV2	NA	TRBJ2-3	TGTGCCAGCCTTGGGTTTGTCCTAAACACAGATACGCAGTATTTT	CASLGFVLNTDTQYF
NA	TRBV7-9	NA	TRBJ2-7	TGTGCCAGCAGCTTAGAGGGTCCCTACGAGCAGTACTTC	CASSLEGPYEQYF
NA	TRBV6-5	NA	TRBJ1-5	TGTGCCAGCAGCCTCGGTCAGCCCCAGCATTTT	CASSLGQPQHF
NA	TRBV7-9	TRBD1	TRBJ2-5	TGTGCCAGCAGCTTAACAGGGGGGCAAGAGACCCAGTACTTC	CASSLTGGQETQYF
NA	TRBV2	NA	TRBJ1-6	TGTGCCAGCAGTGACAGTAGCTCCTATAATTCACCCCTCCACTTT	CASSDSSSYNSPLHF
NA	TRBV20-1	NA	TRBJ2-7	TGCAGTGCTAGAGGGGGCCGTACCGGGCTCCCTTACGAGCAGTACTTC	CSARGGRTGLPYEQYF
many	TRBV7-8	NA	TRBJ1-1	TGTGCCAGCAGCTGGGGTCTCGACACTGAAGCTTTCTTT	CASSWGLDTEAFF
NA	TRBV19	NA	TRBJ2-2	TGTGCCAGTAGTAAGAGGGTCGGGGAGCTGTTTTTT	CASSKRVGELFF
NA	TRBV2	TRBD2	TRBJ2-5	TGTGCCAGCAGCCCTACGGGGGGAGGGGAGACCCAGTACTTC	CASSPTGGGETQYF
NA	TRBV9	TRBD2	TRBJ2-7	TGTGCCAGCAGCGTAGATGCTCTAGCGGGGGGTAACGAGCAGTACTTC	CASSVDALAGGNEQYF
few	TRBV7-2	NA	TRBJ1-5	TGTGCCAGCAGCCTCGGGCCAGCCGCCAGCCAGCCCCAGCATTTT	CASSLGPAASQPQHF
few	TRBV11-3	TRBD1	TRBJ2-1	TGTGCCAGCAGCTCCTCGGGGACAGCCTACAATGAGCAGTTCTTC	CASSSSGTAYNEQFF
many	TRBV24-1	NA	TRBJ2-4	TGTGCCACCATTCGGGGGGCAGGAGCCAAAAACATTCAGTACTTC	CATIRGAGAKNIQYF
once	TRBV15	TRBD2	TRBJ2-3	TGTGCCACCAGCAGAGGCCCTAGCGGGCAAGATACGCAGTATTTT	CATSRGPSGQDTQYF
NA	TRBV5-6	TRBD1	TRBJ2-7	TGTGCCAGCAGGAATGGACAGGGAAGCTACGAGCAGTACTTC	CASRNGQGSYEQYF
NA	TRBV7-8	NA	TRBJ2-7	TGTGCCAGCAGCTTAGATCACGGGGAAATCTACGAGCAGTACTTC	CASSLDHGEIYEQYF
NA	TRBV10-1	NA	TRBJ1-5	TGCGCCAGCCCAAGAGGGCGGGTCCATAGCAATCAGCCCCAGCATTTT	CASPRGRVHSNQPQHF
NA	TRBV15	TRBD1	TRBJ1-2	TGTGCCACCATTTCGACAGGGAACTTCTATGGCTACACCTTC	CATISTGNFYGYTF
once	TRBV10-3	TRBD1	TRBJ2-1	TGTGCCACCAGACCACAGGGGGGCAATGAGCAGTTCTTC	CATRPQGGNEQFF
few	TRBV7-2	NA	TRBJ2-7	TGTGCCAGCAGCTTAGGTGGGGCCTCCTACGAGCAGTACTTC	CASSLGGASYEQYF
NA	TRBV7-2	NA	TRBJ2-7	TGTGCCAGCAGCTTAAACCCAGGGCTAGGCTACGAGCAGTACTTC	CASSLNPGLGYEQYF
NA	TRBV7-3	NA	TRBJ2-3	TGTGCTAGCGCAACAGGGTTGGGGAGCACAGATACGCAGTATTTT	CASATGLGSTDTQYF
NA	TRBV19	NA	TRBJ2-3	TGTGCCAGTAGTATCGAGGGAGTTACGCAGTATTTT	CASSIEGVTQYF
NA	TRBV6-4	NA	TRBJ2-7	TGTGCCAGCAGTTCCACAGGGTCCCAGTACTTC	CASSSTGSQYF
NA	TRBV2	TRBD1	TRBJ1-2	TGTGCCAGCAGTCCCAGACAGGGGAGAAGCTATGGCTACACCTTC	CASSPRQGRSYGYTF
NA	TRBV7-9	NA	TRBJ1-1	TGTGCCAGCAGCTTAGCTCAAGGAGGACAGAACACTGAAGCTTTCTTT	CASSLAQGGQNTEAFF
many	TRBV7-8	NA	TRBJ1-4	TGTGCCAGCAGCTCCCTGTTCACTAATGAAAAACTGTTTTTT	CASSSLFTNEKLFF
NA	TRBV7-3	TRBD2	TRBJ2-3	TGTGCCAGCAGCTTTAGCGGGGGGGAGCCGTATTTT	CASSFSGGEPYF
NA	TRBV4-3	NA	TRBJ2-7	TGCGCCAGCAGCCAAGAGACACACTTCTCCTACGAGCAGTACTTC	CASSQETHFSYEQYF
NA	TRBV7-9	TRBD1	TRBJ2-5	TGTGCCAGCAGCCAACGGACAGGATATCAAGAGACCCAGTACTTC	CASSQRTGYQETQYF
NA	TRBV19	NA	TRBJ1-5	TGTGCCAGTAGTATCTTCAATCAGCCCCAGCATTTT	CASSIFNQPQHF
NA	TRBV7-9	NA	TRBJ1-4	TGTGCCAGCAGCCCCGACGGGGGGGAAAAACTGTTTTTT	CASSPDGGEKLFF
few	TRBV7-2	NA	TRBJ2-5	TGTGCCAGCAGCTTAGGACTCTTGGAATTAGGGGAGACCCAGTACTTC	CASSLGLLELGETQYF
NA	TRBV19	NA	TRBJ1-1	TGTGCCAGTAGTAAGGACAGTAACACTGAAGCTTTCTTT	CASSKDSNTEAFF
NA	TRBV19	TRBD1	TRBJ1-1	TGTGCCAGTAGAGGGACAGCAGTATTTGAAGCTTTCTTT	CASRGTAVFEAFF
NA	TRBV12-3/TRBV12-4	NA	TRBJ1-2	TGTGCCAGCAGTCCCTCAATGGAAGGATATGGCTACACCTTC	CASSPSMEGYGYTF
NA	TRBV7-9	NA	TRBJ2-5	TGTGCCAGCAGCCCGAGCGAGGGCGCGGTCTTCCAAGAGACCCAGTACTTC	CASSPSEGAVFQETQYF
NA	TRBV7-8	NA	TRBJ1-6	TGTGCCAGCAGCTTTTCCAGGGTTGGTTCACCCCTCCACTTT	CASSFSRVGSPLHF
NA	TRBV20-1	TRBD1	TRBJ1-1	TGCAGTGCTAGAGATAGGAGGTCGGGGACAGGGTTGACTGAAGCTTTCTTT	CSARDRRSGTGLTEAFF
few	TRBV20-1	NA	TRBJ2-5	TGCAGTCCCTCGGCGTTCCAAGAGACCCAGTACTTC	CSPSAFQETQYF
NA	TRBV10-1	NA	TRBJ2-7	TGCGCCAGCCCAGGGCAACTCTCCTACGAGCAGTACTTC	CASPGQLSYEQYF
NA	TRBV20-1	TRBD2	TRBJ2-3	TGCAGTGCTTTACTAGCGGGAGGACGAGATACGCAGTATTTT	CSALLAGGRDTQYF
few	TRBV15	NA	TRBJ2-7	TGTGCCACCAGTCGAGATTTGGGGGCAAGAAGCTACGAGCAGTACTTC	CATSRDLGARSYEQYF
NA	TRBV10-3	TRBD1	TRBJ2-1	TGTGCCATCAGTGGGGGGAGACAGGGGGGAGATGAGCAGTTCTTC	CAISGGRQGGDEQFF
few	TRBV2	NA	TRBJ2-7	TGTGCCAGCAGTCAAGGTACAGGGACCTACGAGCAGTACTTC	CASSQGTGTYEQYF